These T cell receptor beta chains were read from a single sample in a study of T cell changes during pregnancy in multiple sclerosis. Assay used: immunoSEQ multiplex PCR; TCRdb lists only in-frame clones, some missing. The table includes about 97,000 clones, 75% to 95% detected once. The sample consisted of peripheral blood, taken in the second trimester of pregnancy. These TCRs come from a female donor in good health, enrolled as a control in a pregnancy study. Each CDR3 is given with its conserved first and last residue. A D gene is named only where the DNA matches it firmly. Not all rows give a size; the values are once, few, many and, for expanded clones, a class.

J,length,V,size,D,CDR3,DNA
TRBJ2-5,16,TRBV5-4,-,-,CASSLEGRGGLETQYF,TGTGCCAGCAGCTTGGAAGGGCGTGGAGGGCTAGAGACCCAGTACTTC
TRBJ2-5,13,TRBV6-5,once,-,CASSRDYQETQYF,TGTGCCAGCAGCCGGGACTACCAAGAGACCCAGTACTTC
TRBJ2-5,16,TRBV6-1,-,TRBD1,CASSEARAVGGETQYF,TGTGCCAGCAGTGAAGCCCGAGCCGTAGGGGGCGAGACCCAGTACTTC
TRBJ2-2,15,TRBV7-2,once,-,CASSLNRADTGELFF,TGTGCCAGCAGCTTGAACAGGGCGGACACCGGGGAGCTGTTTTTT
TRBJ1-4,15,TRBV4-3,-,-,CASSQEGGVYEKLFF,TGCGCCAGCAGCCAAGAAGGGGGGGTTTATGAAAAACTGTTTTTT
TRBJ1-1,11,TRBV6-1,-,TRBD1,CASSVGQAFPF,TGTGCCAGCAGTGTAGGACAGGCCTTTCCGTTT
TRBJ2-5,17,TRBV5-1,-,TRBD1,CASSFGVSTGQQETQYF,TGCGCCAGCAGCTTTGGGGTCTCGACAGGGCAACAAGAGACCCAGTACTTC
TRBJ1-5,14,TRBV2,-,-,CASTERTDNQPQHF,TGTGCCAGCACAGAGAGGACAGACAATCAGCCCCAGCATTTT
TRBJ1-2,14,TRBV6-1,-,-,CASSEKADGYGYTF,TGTGCCAGCAGTGAAAAAGCGGACGGCTATGGCTACACCTTC
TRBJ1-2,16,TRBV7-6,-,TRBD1,CASSLAGGTGGYGYTF,TGTGCCAGCAGCTTAGCCGGTGGGACAGGGGGCTATGGCTACACCTTC
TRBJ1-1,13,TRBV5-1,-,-,CASSLHSDTEAFF,TGCGCCAGCAGCTTGCACAGTGACACTGAAGCTTTCTTT
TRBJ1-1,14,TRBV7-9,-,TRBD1,CASSWTGINTEAFF,TGTGCCAGCAGCTGGACAGGGATTAACACTGAAGCTTTCTTT
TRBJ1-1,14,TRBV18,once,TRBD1,CASSPDRVNTEAFF,TGTGCCAGCTCACCCGACAGGGTGAACACTGAAGCTTTCTTT
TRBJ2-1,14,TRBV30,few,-,CAWSAGVRNNEQFF,TGTGCCTGGAGTGCAGGGGTTCGGAACAATGAGCAGTTCTTC
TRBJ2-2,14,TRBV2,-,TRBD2,CASSVAGVGGELFF,TGTGCCAGCAGTGTAGCGGGAGTTGGCGGGGAGCTGTTTTTT
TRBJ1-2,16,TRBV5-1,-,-,CASSLGRVPLDYGYTF,TGCGCCAGCAGCTTGGGCAGGGTTCCCTTGGACTATGGCTACACCTTC
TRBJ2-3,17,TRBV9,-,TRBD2,CASSAQPTSGGADTQYF,TGTGCCAGCAGCGCGCAGCCGACTAGCGGGGGGGCAGATACGCAGTATTTT
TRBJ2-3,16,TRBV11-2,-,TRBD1,CASSFWTGGNTDTQYF,TGTGCCAGCAGCTTCTGGACAGGGGGCAACACAGATACGCAGTATTTT
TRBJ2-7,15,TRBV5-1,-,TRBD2,CASSQIAGVVYEQYF,TGCGCCAGCAGCCAGATAGCGGGGGTGGTCTACGAGCAGTACTTC
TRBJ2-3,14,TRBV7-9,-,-,CASSRSGEADTQYF,TGTGCCAGCAGCCGGTCGGGGGAAGCAGATACGCAGTATTTT
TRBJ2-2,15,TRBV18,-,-,CASSLDRPNTGELFF,TGTGCCAGCTCACTCGACAGGCCAAACACCGGGGAGCTGTTTTTT
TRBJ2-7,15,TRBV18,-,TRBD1,CASSRRDRPSYEQYF,TGTGCCAGCTCACGACGGGACAGGCCCTCCTACGAGCAGTACTTC
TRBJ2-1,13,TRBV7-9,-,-,CASSTGQYNEQFF,TGTGCCAGCAGCACCGGACAGTACAATGAGCAGTTCTTC
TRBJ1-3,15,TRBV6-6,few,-,CASGRGAPSGNTIYF,TGTGCCAGCGGCCGCGGGGCACCCTCTGGAAACACCATATATTTT
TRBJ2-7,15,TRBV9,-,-,CASSSTAGTAAEQYF,TGTGCCAGCAGCTCGACCGCCGGGACTGCGGCCGAGCAGTACTTC
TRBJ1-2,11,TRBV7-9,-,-,CASSFGSGYTF,TGTGCCAGCAGCTTCGGGAGTGGCTACACCTTC
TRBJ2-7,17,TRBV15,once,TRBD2,CATSRGVTSGADRGQYF,TGTGCCACCAGCAGGGGGGTAACTAGCGGAGCCGATAGGGGGCAGTACTTC
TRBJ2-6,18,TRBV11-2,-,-,CASSLAPRSGSGANVLTF,TGTGCCAGCAGCTTAGCTCCCCGGAGTGGGTCTGGGGCCAACGTCCTGACTTTC
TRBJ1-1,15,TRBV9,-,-,CASSPRRSSNTEAFF,TGTGCCAGCAGCCCCCGTAGGAGTTCGAACACTGAAGCTTTCTTT
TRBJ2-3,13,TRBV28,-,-,CASSFGHVDTQYF,TGTGCCAGCAGTTTCGGACACGTAGATACGCAGTATTTT
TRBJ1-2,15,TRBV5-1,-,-,CASIALPNHLYGYTF,TGCGCCAGCATTGCGCTACCAAATCACTTATATGGCTACACCTTC
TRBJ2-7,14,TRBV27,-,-,CASSLSQGIYEQYF,TGTGCCAGCAGTTTATCTCAGGGTATCTACGAGCAGTACTTC
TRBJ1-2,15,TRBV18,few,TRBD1,CASSPIGGSDYGYTF,TGTGCCAGCTCACCCATAGGGGGCAGTGACTATGGCTACACCTTC
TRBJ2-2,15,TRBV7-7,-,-,CASSLALQGSGELFF,TGTGCCAGCAGCTTAGCGTTACAGGGATCAGGGGAGCTGTTTTTT
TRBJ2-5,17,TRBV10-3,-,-,CAISESIRASYQETQYF,TGTGCCATCAGTGAGTCGATCAGGGCCTCGTACCAAGAGACCCAGTACTTC
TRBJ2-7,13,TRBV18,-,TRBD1,CASSPDRAYEQYF,TGTGCCAGCTCACCCGACAGGGCCTACGAGCAGTACTTC
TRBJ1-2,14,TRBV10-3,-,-,CAISEYQPGYGYTF,TGTGCCATCAGTGAGTACCAGCCGGGCTATGGCTACACCTTC
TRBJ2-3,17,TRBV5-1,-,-,CASSSRVAALSTDTQYF,TGCGCCAGCAGCTCCCGGGTAGCGGCCCTTAGCACAGATACGCAGTATTTT
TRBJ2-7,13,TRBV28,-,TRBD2,CASTKPGGYEQYF,TGTGCCAGCACTAAACCGGGAGGTTACGAGCAGTACTTC
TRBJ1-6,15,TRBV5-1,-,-,CASSLQDHGNSPLHF,TGCGCCAGCAGCTTGCAGGATCACGGTAATTCACCCCTCCACTTT
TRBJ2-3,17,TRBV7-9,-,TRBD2,CASSLALAGVETDTQYF,TGTGCCAGCAGCTTAGCTCTAGCGGGGGTGGAGACAGATACGCAGTATTTT
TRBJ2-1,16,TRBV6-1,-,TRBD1,CASSETGTGGYNEQFF,TGTGCCAGCAGTGAGACCGGGACAGGGGGTTACAATGAGCAGTTCTTC